This TCR beta chain was sequenced during a study of response to subunit inactivated influenza vaccine. V lost 0 bases and J 7 bases, leaving 14 bases between the germline ends. The germline gives CDR1 GTSNPN, CDR2 SVGIG (reference sequence). CDR3 length: 14 residues. MiXCR, run by TCRdb on the RT-PCR reads, gives a single entry per CDR3 protein. The data contain about 570,000 distinct CDR3 sequences, approximately 10% of them singletons. This same sample was also part of a study on T cells expressing NK-cell markers. That publication notes: Beta-chain TCR cDNA was generated via 5'RACE template switching with UMIs. Sorted CD3+CD56-NKG2C+, CD3+CD56+NKG2C+ and CD3+CD56+NKG2C- T cells supplied the TCR beta repertoires.

This sample comprised PBMCs from blood, obtained on the day of vaccination. The sequence came from a middle-aged man who received an inactivated influenza vaccine. The chain carries TRBV30 and TRBJ2-3; D is possibly TRBD2 (6 bases). CDR3 coding DNA: TGTGCCTGGAGTGTACTTGTCGCGGGAAATACGCAGTATTTT. Translating it yields CAWSVLVAGNTQYF.